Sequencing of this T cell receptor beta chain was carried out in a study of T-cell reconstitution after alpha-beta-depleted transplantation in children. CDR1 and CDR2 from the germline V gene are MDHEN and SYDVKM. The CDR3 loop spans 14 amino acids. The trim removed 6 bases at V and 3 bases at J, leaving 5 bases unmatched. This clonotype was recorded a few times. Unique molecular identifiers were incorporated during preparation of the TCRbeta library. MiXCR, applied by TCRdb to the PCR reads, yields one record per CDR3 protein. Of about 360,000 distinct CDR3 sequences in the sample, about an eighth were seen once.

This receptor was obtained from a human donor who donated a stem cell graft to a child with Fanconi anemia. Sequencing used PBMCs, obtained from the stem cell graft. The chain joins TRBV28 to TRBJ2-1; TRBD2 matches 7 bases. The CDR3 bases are TGTGCCAGCAGGGTGGAGCGGGGCTACAATGAGCAGTTCTTC. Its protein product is CASRVERGYNEQFF.